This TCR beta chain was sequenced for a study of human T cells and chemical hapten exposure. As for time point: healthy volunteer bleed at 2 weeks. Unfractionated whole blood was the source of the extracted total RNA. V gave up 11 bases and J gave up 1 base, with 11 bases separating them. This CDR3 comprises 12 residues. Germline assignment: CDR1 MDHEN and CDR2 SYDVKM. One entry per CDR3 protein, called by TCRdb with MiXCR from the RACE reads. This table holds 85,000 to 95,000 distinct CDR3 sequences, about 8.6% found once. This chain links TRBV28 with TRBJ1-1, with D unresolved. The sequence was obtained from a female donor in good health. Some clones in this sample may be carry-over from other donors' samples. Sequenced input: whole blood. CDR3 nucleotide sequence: TGTGCCGCCAGCTTCACGAACACTGAAGCTTTCTTT. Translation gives CAASFTNTEAFF.